This record looks at one TCR beta chain sequence and its context. The germline V gene has CDR1 MNHNS and CDR2 SASEGT. V shed 6 bases, J shed 4 bases, and the junction held 8 bases outside the gene matches. The length of the CDR3 is 14 residues. The data are from a study of CDR3 diversity in severe acne. TCRdb analysed the PCR reads with MiXCR anew, one entry per CDR3 protein. The repertoire includes 100,000 or so distinct CDR3 sequences, roughly 51% of them detected once, and approximately 13% sits in the top ten. Sequencing was performed on blood. This receptor was obtained from a male donor with acne. V and J are TRBV6-1 and TRBJ1-2; the match to TRBD1 covers 7 bases. CDR3 region: CASRERGLIYGYTF. The CDR3 nucleotides read TGTGCCAGCAGGGAAAGGGGGCTAATCTATGGCTACACCTTC.